The rows below give T cell receptor beta chains drawn from one sample of a study of regulatory T cells in long-lasting Graves disease. TCRdb recomputed calls from the multiplex PCR reads with MiXCR, one row per CDR3 protein. The sample carries 400,000 to 450,000 distinct CDR3 sequences, 23% recorded once. The sequencing here drew on peripheral blood mononuclear cells (PBMCs), taken when the disease was refractory, from a patient treated with antithyroid drugs. Source of these receptors: a female donor with Graves disease. The CDR3 runs from the conserved cysteine through the conserved F or W. Each record gives: V gene, J gene, clone size, D gene, CDR3 protein, CDR3 DNA. A D gene is named only where the DNA matches it firmly. Expanded clones get a size class; other rows say once, few or many, or leave the size out.

>TRBV20-1|TRBJ2-2|few|.
CSARPSESKLVTGELFF
TGCAGTGCTAGGCCTAGCGAGAGCAAGTTAGTCACCGGGGAGCTGTTTTTT
>TRBV5-8|TRBJ1-5|.|.
CASSFDTNQPQHF
TGTGCCAGCAGCTTCGATACTAATCAGCCCCAGCATTTT
>TRBV28|TRBJ2-2|.|.
CASVPGTRYTGELFF
TGTGCCAGCGTGCCAGGGACAAGATACACCGGGGAGCTGTTTTTT
>TRBV7-2|TRBJ2-7|few|TRBD2
CASSFGTRSFYEQYF
TGTGCCAGCAGCTTCGGGACTAGGAGTTTCTACGAGCAGTACTTC
>TRBV28|TRBJ2-5|many|.
CASSLWGSQETQYF
TGTGCCAGCAGTTTGTGGGGGTCCCAAGAGACCCAGTACTTC
>TRBV20-1|TRBJ1-2|few|TRBD1
CSATPWVGQGALYGYTF
TGCAGTGCTACCCCCTGGGTGGGGCAGGGGGCCCTCTATGGCTACACCTTC
>TRBV18|TRBJ1-1|few|.
CASSPTDKQETEAFF
TGTGCCAGCTCACCCACCGACAAACAGGAAACTGAAGCTTTCTTT
>TRBV7-2|TRBJ2-7|many|TRBD2
CASSQRTSGSSYEQYF
TGTGCCAGCAGCCAAAGGACTAGCGGGAGTTCCTACGAGCAGTACTTC
>TRBV7-3|TRBJ1-1|many|.
CASGKGGNTEAFF
TGTGCCAGCGGGAAGGGAGGAAACACTGAAGCTTTCTTT
>TRBV19|TRBJ2-1|.|.
CASSIDLATPVAEQFF
TGTGCCAGTAGTATCGACCTAGCGACCCCCGTGGCTGAGCAGTTCTTC
>TRBV11-2|TRBJ2-2|few|.
CASRRPRGTGELFF
TGTGCCAGCAGAAGACCCAGGGGAACCGGGGAGCTGTTTTTT
>TRBV9|TRBJ2-5|few|.
CASSEYLAEQETQYF
TGTGCCAGCAGCGAATACTTAGCAGAGCAAGAGACCCAGTACTTC
>TRBV7-8|TRBJ2-1|.|.
CASIPHGVSGSYNEQFF
TGTGCCAGCATCCCGCATGGGGTGTCGGGGTCCTACAATGAGCAGTTCTTC
>TRBV6-2/TRBV6-3|TRBJ1-1|many|.
CASSYSGAMNTEAFF
TGTGCCAGCAGTTACTCGGGGGCGATGAACACTGAAGCTTTCTTT
>TRBV12-3/TRBV12-4|TRBJ1-1|.|.
CASSLSFKSTEAFF
TGTGCCAGCAGTTTATCTTTCAAGAGCACTGAAGCTTTCTTT
>TRBV20-1|TRBJ2-7|.|TRBD2
CSARVVGAGVSYEQYF
TGCAGTGCTAGAGTGGTCGGTGCGGGAGTCTCCTACGAGCAGTACTTC
>TRBV15|TRBJ1-6|.|TRBD1
CATSRSTGVNSPLHF
TGTGCCACCAGCAGATCCACAGGGGTGAATTCACCCCTCCACTTT
>TRBV7-3|TRBJ1-2|.|TRBD1
CASSPKDRTSYYGYTF
TGTGCCAGCAGCCCAAAGGACAGGACATCCTACTATGGCTACACCTTC
>TRBV6-1|TRBJ2-5|many|TRBD2
CASKEGLALQETQYF
TGTGCCAGCAAGGAGGGACTAGCGCTCCAAGAGACCCAGTACTTC
>TRBV19|TRBJ2-4|.|.
CASRADLAKNIQYF
TGTGCCAGTAGGGCGGATCTAGCCAAAAACATTCAGTACTTC
>TRBV6-2/TRBV6-3|TRBJ2-3|.|.
CASSYSSLEDTQYF
TGTGCCAGCAGTTACTCTAGCCTCGAAGATACGCAGTATTTT
>TRBV25-1|TRBJ1-4|.|.
CASSELGLTNEKLFF
TGTGCCAGCAGTGAATTGGGACTGACTAATGAAAAACTGTTTTTT